This T cell receptor (beta chain) was retrieved from a study of T cell responses to AZD1222 COVID-19 vaccine. On this clone: The antigen is unknown.

The method was immunoSEQ multiplex PCR; TCRdb's version includes in-frame clones alone and lacks a portion of them. The sample yields fewer than 250,000 clones, 85% to 95% seen once. Germline-derived CDR1 and CDR2 are LNHDA and SQIVND (reference sequence). The CDR3 sequence is 14 residues long. The junction had 8 bases not matched to a gene; V was cut back by 6 bases and J by 4 bases. Findings and limits, study-wide: Possibly, clonal diversity was underestimated; donors were largely white British and included more females. Researchers took repertoire samples only after the peak T cell response had come. Unmutated variant regions are reportedly targeted by nearly half of spike-specific TCRs.

The sequencing here drew on peripheral blood, taken on day 0 of MenACWY control vaccination. This chain uses TRBV19 with TRBJ1-2, with 7 bases matching TRBD1. This clonotype originated in an adult in good health. The CDR3 loop is CASSPQGRSYGYTF. The CDR3 region has the DNA TGTGCCAGTAGCCCACAGGGGAGATCCTATGGCTACACCTTC.